Listed below are T cell receptor beta chains from one sample, sequenced in a study of cytomegalovirus exposure and HLA in healthy donors. Libraries were prepared by immunoSEQ multiplex PCR; TCRdb keeps only in-frame clonotypes and omits some of them. The table includes 95,000 to 110,000 clones, roughly 72% detected once. What was sequenced was PBMCs. These receptors originate from a man aged 25-40 years in good health and CMV-seronegative. Both conserved end residues are part of each CDR3. A D gene is named only where the DNA matches it firmly. A clone size is listed for some rows: how often the clone was seen (once, few, many), or a class if it is expanded.

J gene	clone size	D gene	V gene	CDR3 DNA	CDR3 protein
TRBJ2-5	-	TRBD1	TRBV2	TGTGCCAGCAGTGAAGGGGGAGGGACAGGGAACGGAGAGACCCAGTACTTC	CASSEGGGTGNGETQYF
TRBJ1-4	few	TRBD1	TRBV5-1	TGCGCCAGCAGCCTCGGAGCACAGGGGGGGGGTGAAAAACTGTTTTTT	CASSLGAQGGGEKLFF
TRBJ2-7	-	-	TRBV30	TGTGCCTGGAGTGTACGCACAGATACCTACGAGCAGTACTTC	CAWSVRTDTYEQYF
TRBJ2-3	-	-	TRBV21-1	TGTGCCAGCAGCAAACTAGCGTCTAGCACAGATACGCAGTATTTT	CASSKLASSTDTQYF
TRBJ2-7	-	-	TRBV21-1	-	CASSKVGQGADYEQYF
TRBJ2-5	-	-	TRBV4-1	TGCGCCAGCAGCCAAGTATCGGGGTTCGACGCGAGAGAGACCCAGTACTTC	CASSQVSGFDARETQYF
TRBJ2-5	few	TRBD1	TRBV9	TGTGCCAGCAGCGAAAGACAGGGACGGGAGACCCAGTACTTC	CASSERQGRETQYF
TRBJ2-2	-	TRBD2	TRBV5-1	TGCGCCAGCAGCCCGGGGACTAGCGGGTCGGAGCTGTTTTTT	CASSPGTSGSELFF
TRBJ2-1	-	-	TRBV5-1	TGCGCCAGCAGCCATGACTTAATAACAGGTGACGGGTGGTTTTACAATGAGCAGTTCTTC	CASSHDLITGDGWFYNEQFF
TRBJ2-3	-	-	TRBV7-2	TGTGCCAGCAGCTTAGCCGGGAGTAGCACAGATACGCAGTATTTT	CASSLAGSSTDTQYF
TRBJ2-7	-	TRBD1	TRBV6-5	TGTGCCAGCAGTTACGGACAGGGGTATGACTACGAGCAGTACTTC	CASSYGQGYDYEQYF
TRBJ2-3	once	-	TRBV27	TGTGCCAGCAGTTTATTCGCTAGCGGCACAGATACGCAGTATTTT	CASSLFASGTDTQYF
TRBJ2-4	-	-	TRBV2	TGTGCCAGCAGTGAAGGCGAAACGGTTCAGTACTTC	CASSEGETVQYF
TRBJ2-2	-	TRBD2	TRBV28	TGTGCCAGCAGTGCCTCTATGGCGGGGGGAAGGACCGGGGAGCTGTTTTTT	CASSASMAGGRTGELFF
TRBJ1-2	-	-	TRBV19	TGTGCCAGTAGACGGATCGAGGGGGCTAACTATGGCTACACCTTC	CASRRIEGANYGYTF
TRBJ2-1	-	-	TRBV27	TGTGCCACTAAGGAGGGGCACAGCTCCTACAATGAGCAGTTCTTC	CATKEGHSSYNEQFF
TRBJ2-5	-	TRBD1	TRBV28	TGTGCCAGCATTATCCCTTCCGGGACAGGGTCCCCCTTCGTCCAAGAGACCCAGTACTTC	CASIIPSGTGSPFVQETQYF
TRBJ2-5	-	TRBD2	TRBV2	TGTGCCAGCGTTAAACAGACTAGCGGGGGAAGGGAGACCCAGTACTTC	CASVKQTSGGRETQYF
TRBJ2-1	-	TRBD1	TRBV14	TGTGCCAGCAGCATACGACAGGGTTACAATGAGCAGTTCTTC	CASSIRQGYNEQFF
TRBJ1-1	few	-	TRBV19	TGTGCCAGTAGTATGGGGAGCAACACTGAAGCTTTCTTT	CASSMGSNTEAFF
TRBJ2-7	-	-	TRBV28	TGTGCCAGCAGTCCCTCACAGGGATCCCCCTACGAGCAGTACTTC	CASSPSQGSPYEQYF
TRBJ1-4	few	-	TRBV29-1	TGCAGCGCCGCTTATTCTGGGGGCAATGAAAAACTGTTTTTT	CSAAYSGGNEKLFF
TRBJ1-5	-	-	TRBV28	TGTGCCAGCAGTTTGTCTGACTCCAATCAGCCCCAGCATTTT	CASSLSDSNQPQHF
TRBJ1-2	-	-	TRBV4-2	TGTGCCAGCAGCCAGGGCCGCTACTATGGCTACACCTTC	CASSQGRYYGYTF
TRBJ2-1	-	TRBD2	TRBV6-1	TGTGCCAGCGTAATAGCGGGGGGAGGGTGGGATGAGCAGTTCTTC	CASVIAGGGWDEQFF
TRBJ1-2	-	TRBD1	TRBV7-6	TGTGCCAGCAGCTTAGCGCAAGGGGGCTCAGACTATGGCTACACCTTC	CASSLAQGGSDYGYTF
TRBJ2-3	-	-	TRBV7-2	TGTGCCAGCAGCAGATCGGGTTCCACAGATACGCAGTATTTT	CASSRSGSTDTQYF
TRBJ2-2	-	-	TRBV4-1	TGCGCCAGCAGCCAAGTCTCCGAGCAGGCTCCCGGGGAGCTGTTTTTT	CASSQVSEQAPGELFF
TRBJ1-1	once	TRBD1	TRBV27	TGTGCCAGCAGCCAATTCGACAGGGTGGGCACTGAAGCTTTCTTT	CASSQFDRVGTEAFF
TRBJ2-2	once	TRBD1	TRBV5-6	TGTGCCAGCAGCTTGGCTCAGGGGGCACTTATTTACGGGGAGCTGTTTTTT	CASSLAQGALIYGELFF
TRBJ2-7	-	-	TRBV18	TGTGCCAGCTCACCAAGGACAGAATGGGGCGAGCAGTACTTC	CASSPRTEWGEQYF
TRBJ2-1	-	-	TRBV7-6	TGTGCCAGCAGCTTAGAGCCTTTATACAATGAGCAGTTCTTC	CASSLEPLYNEQFF
TRBJ1-4	-	-	TRBV19	TGTGCCAGTAGTATGGTGCAGGCGTTTAATGAAAAACTGTTTTTT	CASSMVQAFNEKLFF
TRBJ1-1	-	-	TRBV5-1	TGCGCCAGCAGCCTCGACACCCAGAACACTGAAGCTTTCTTT	CASSLDTQNTEAFF
TRBJ1-2	once	TRBD1	TRBV30	TGTGCCTGGAACCGGGACAGGGGGAGTTGGGGCTACACCTTC	CAWNRDRGSWGYTF
TRBJ2-3	few	-	TRBV7-9	TGTGCCAGCAGCTTAGGACTAGTTGGCACAGATACGCAGTATTTT	CASSLGLVGTDTQYF
TRBJ2-2	-	TRBD2	TRBV6-1	TGTGCCAGCGTTCGCGGGAGGGCCGGGGGCGGGGAGCTGTTTTTT	CASVRGRAGGGELFF
TRBJ1-1	few	-	TRBV20-1	TGCAGTGCTAGACCTAGTGAAGCTTTCTTT	CSARPSEAFF
TRBJ2-1	-	TRBD2	TRBV19	TGTGCCAGTAGTATAGCGGGGGGGACATACAATGAGCAGTTCTTC	CASSIAGGTYNEQFF
TRBJ2-3	-	TRBD2	TRBV6-1	TGTGCCAGCAGTGAATCCCTAGCGGGGATGAGCACAGATACGCAGTATTTT	CASSESLAGMSTDTQYF
TRBJ2-7	-	-	TRBV7-2	TGTGCCAGCAGCTTAGACGGGCGGGGTTGGCCCTACGAGCAGTACTTC	CASSLDGRGWPYEQYF
TRBJ2-7	-	TRBD1	TRBV2	TGTGCCAGCAGGAAGGACAGGGGCCTGGACGAGCAGTACTTC	CASRKDRGLDEQYF
TRBJ2-5	few	TRBD1	TRBV7-9	TGTGCCAGCAGCTTAACCACCGGGACAGGGGGAGAGACCCAGTACTTC	CASSLTTGTGGETQYF
TRBJ1-2	-	TRBD1	TRBV28	TGTGCCACTTCAACAGGGGGCGCCGAAGGTAACTATGGCTACACCTTC	CATSTGGAEGNYGYTF
TRBJ2-5	-	-	TRBV30	TGTGCCTGGAGTGGCCTAGCGAGAGAGACCCAGTACTTC	CAWSGLARETQYF
TRBJ1-3	few	TRBD1	TRBV28	TGTGCCAGCAGTTCACGTTGGGACAGAAGGAACACCATATATTTT	CASSSRWDRRNTIYF
TRBJ2-3	-	TRBD2	TRBV5-6	TGTGCCAGCAGCTCACTAGCGGGAGACACAGATACGCAGTATTTT	CASSSLAGDTDTQYF
TRBJ2-7	-	TRBD1	TRBV5-1	TGCGCCAGCAGCTTTTGGGACAGTGACGTCTCCTACGAGCAGTACTTC	CASSFWDSDVSYEQYF
TRBJ1-5	-	-	TRBV19	TGTGCCAGTTCTCACTCCTCCCGACTGTATAGCAATCAGCCCCAGCATTTT	CASSHSSRLYSNQPQHF
TRBJ1-5	few	TRBD1	TRBV7-9	TGTGCCAGCAGCCCCGACAGGGGCAATCAGCCCCAGCATTTT	CASSPDRGNQPQHF
TRBJ2-3	-	TRBD2	TRBV10-3	TGTGCCATCACCGAGGTGGGGGGGTCCACAGATACGCAGTATTTT	CAITEVGGSTDTQYF
TRBJ2-1	-	TRBD1	TRBV7-3	TGTGCCAGCAGCTCAACCCCGGACAGGGAAGAGCAGTTCTTC	CASSSTPDREEQFF
TRBJ2-3	-	TRBD2	TRBV7-9	TGTGCCAGCAGCGCGGGACTAGCGGGAGCAGATACGCAGTATTTT	CASSAGLAGADTQYF
TRBJ2-5	-	TRBD2	TRBV7-2	TGTGCCAGCAGATCGAATAGCGGGGGGAAGGAGACCCAGTACTTC	CASRSNSGGKETQYF